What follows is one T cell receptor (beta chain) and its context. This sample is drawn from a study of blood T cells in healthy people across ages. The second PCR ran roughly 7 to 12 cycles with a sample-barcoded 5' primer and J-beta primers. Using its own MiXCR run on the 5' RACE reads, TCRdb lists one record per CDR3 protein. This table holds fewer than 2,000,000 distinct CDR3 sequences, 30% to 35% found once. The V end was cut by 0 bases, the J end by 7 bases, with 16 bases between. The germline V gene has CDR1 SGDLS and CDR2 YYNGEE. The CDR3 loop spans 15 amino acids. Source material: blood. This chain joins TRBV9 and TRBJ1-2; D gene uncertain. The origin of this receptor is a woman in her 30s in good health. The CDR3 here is CASSVATEGIGGYTF. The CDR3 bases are TGTGCCAGCAGCGTAGCTACGGAAGGGATCGGTGGCTACACCTTC.